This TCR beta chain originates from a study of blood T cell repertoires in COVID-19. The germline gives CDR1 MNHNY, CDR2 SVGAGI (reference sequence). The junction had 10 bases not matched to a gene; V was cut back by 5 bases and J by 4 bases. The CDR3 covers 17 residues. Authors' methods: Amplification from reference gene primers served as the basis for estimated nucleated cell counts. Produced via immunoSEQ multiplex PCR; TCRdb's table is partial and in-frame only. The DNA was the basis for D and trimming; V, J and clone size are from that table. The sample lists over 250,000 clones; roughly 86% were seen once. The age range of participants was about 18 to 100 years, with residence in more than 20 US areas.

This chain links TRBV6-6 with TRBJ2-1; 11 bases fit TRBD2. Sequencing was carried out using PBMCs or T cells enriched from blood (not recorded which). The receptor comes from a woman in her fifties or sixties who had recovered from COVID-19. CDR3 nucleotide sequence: TGTGCCAGCAGTCGACTAGCGGGGAATACCCCTTACAATGAGCAGTTCTTC. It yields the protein CASSRLAGNTPYNEQFF.